This T cell receptor (beta chain) was sequenced in a study of cytomegalovirus exposure and HLA in healthy donors (dated by TCRdb to about 2017). Regarding the study in general: An earlier analysis of some 620 of the donors reported 276 Gb of sequence data and 100 million to 120 million unique TCR beta sequences obtained from about 179 million T cells. Approximately 300 gigabases of sequencing data and approximately 92 million unique TCR sequences made up an early release that covered under 750 HLA-typed donors. Of the roughly 430 genotyped donors, 65% to 90% fell in the genetic ancestry cluster associated with self-reported Caucasian donors. The aim of the study was to test whether cataloging public T cell receptors could identify signatures of past pathogen exposure. The study profiled the T cell repertoires of some 610 subjects by immunosequencing and related them to cytomegalovirus serostatus. Along with the roughly 670-subject first cohort, a separate validation cohort of approximately 110 different subjects was used. To predict cytomegalovirus infection status, the study brought together high-throughput TCR immunosequencing, statistical association of individual TCRs with disease status, and machine learning. A later analysis re-examined previously published TCR beta repertoires from roughly 650 donors and added high-resolution HLA genotyping to investigate patterns of TCR occurrence. Rather than drawing on any new phenotypic data, the later analysis identified candidate immune exposures from TCR beta sequences and the way those sequences occurred across donors. An earlier analysis of a few hundred of the donors applied high-throughput TCR beta sequencing to assess whether each TCR beta V gene segment acted as functional or pseudogenic. Alongside the repertoire data, information on donor age, sex, ethnicity and CMV serostatus was compiled. In a later genetic analysis, genome-wide SNP genotypes for about three fifths of the roughly 670 donors were used, and that subset was treated as a discovery cohort. All discovery cohort repertoires had been generated using a single sequencing platform. Class I and class II HLA loci were covered by the typing at four-digit resolution. The number of donors typed differed by locus, with about 620-630 for A, B, C, DRB1 and DQB1, around 560 for DQA1, approximately 580 for DPA1, and approximately 470 for DPB1. Several DR-DQ haplotypes were treated as single units for association and clustering because of strong linkage in the cohort. On average, 235,054 unique TCR beta nucleotide sequences were sequenced per donor among roughly 430 genotyped donors of the cohort, with roughly a sixth of those sequences being non-productive.

The paper as a whole reports these results and caveats: A total of fewer than 200 TCR beta chains were listed by the study as associated with cytomegalovirus. The 87-base-pair reads could not distinguish some IMGT-functional V segments, including TRBV6-2 and TRBV6-3, so those segments were excluded. V-gene and J-gene trimming of TCR beta chains was associated with a missense DCLRE1C variant in a later genetic analysis, and the association was replicated in an independent cohort. According to the authors, the approach could potentially be generalized to other disease states and immunological phenotypes. Compared with equally common non-associated chains, HLA-associated TCR beta chains in a later analysis were more clonally expanded and had lower generation probabilities. In an earlier analysis of 587 of the donors, most TCR beta V segments were observed in productive rearrangements about 90% or about 30% of the time, broadly matching IMGT annotations. In a later analysis, the rate of TCR association differed among HLA loci, with DRB1 alleles having the most associated TCRs and HLA-C alleles having the fewest. Because some donors lacked HLA typing at each locus, the association tests relied only on the typed subset. Specific HLA alleles were associated with 16,951 TCR beta sequences at a false discovery rate of 0.05 in a later analysis. The earlier analysis of almost 600 of the donors excluded 15 to 20 rarely observed V segments, including chromosome 9 orphons, because counts were too low. For the cohort, immune exposure information was limited to CMV serostatus. The classifier was reported to diagnose cytomegalovirus status with high specificity and sensitivity in both the original and validation cohorts. According to a later analysis, most CMV-associated TCR beta chains appeared to be HLA-restricted, and the HLA associations seemed to be driven largely by CMV exposure. A later genetic analysis reported fewer N-insertions in productive TCRs among donors in an Asian-associated ancestry cluster than the approximately 700-donor mean. The presence/absence analyses assumed that sequencing depth was roughly uniform across donors, and that assumption may not be true. A later analysis reported that several top co-occurrence clusters appeared linked to parvovirus B19, influenza, CMV and Epstein-Barr virus. The sequencing pipeline was judged likely to have produced a cluster of highly shared sequence variants as a technical artifact. When HLA alleles, especially DR and DQ, strongly co-occurred, TCR associations were difficult to assign to individual alleles. A further reported finding was that TCR beta sequences accurately predicted the HLA-A and HLA-B alleles for most subjects in the first cohort. In this cohort, only TCR beta chains were sequenced, and detectable features were limited by the absence of alpha or paired-chain data. Linkage disequilibrium might explain the correlated functional status among segregating V segments, but an unknown experimental factor could not be excluded. Most TCR sequences were observed very rarely across donors, whereas some public TCRs were present in many individuals. A few of the identified cytomegalovirus-associated TCR beta chains were confirmed in vitro to be specific for cytomegalovirus antigens.

This clone was picked up one time. The clone's antigen remains unknown. Base qualities were left out, and no much larger clone turns up one base away. The germline V gene yields SGHDT for CDR1 and YYEEEE for CDR2. The CDR3 contains 15 residues, cysteine and phenylalanine counted. Only the CDR3 portion is preserved as DNA: 45 bases, with reading frame beginning at the first base. V is cut back by 0 bases and J by 7 bases, with 8 bases in the junction unmatched. The cohort consisted of 670 or so healthy bone marrow donors. At the time of sampling, all cohort members were nominally healthy, though unrecorded immune exposures were likely present. The donor was CMV seropositive and belonged to the group of over 250 seropositive cohort members. Each donor provided a peripheral blood sample, and peripheral blood mononuclear cells were used for TCR beta sequencing. Genomic DNA extraction from the blood cell samples was performed with the Qiagen DNeasy Blood Extraction Kit.

The library relied on the immunoSEQ multiplex PCR assay. A mixture of 60 forward primers for TCR Vbeta segments and 13 reverse primers for TCR Jbeta segments was used in the multiplex PCR. The CDR3 region of rearranged TCR beta genes was amplified from genomic DNA with a multiplex PCR assay. The amplified TCR beta libraries were sequenced on the Illumina HiSeq System as 87-base-pair reads. The published analysis was carried out like this. In a later analysis, roughly 80 million unique TCR beta chains were counted across the roughly 700 repertoires, and around 11 million of these chains were shared by at least two donors. To remove PCR and sequencing errors, raw reads were error-corrected and collapsed into unique sequences using a nearest-neighbor algorithm that merged closely related sequences. CDR3 sequences were aligned to IMGT reference sequences to assign V, D and J gene segments. Each retained sequence needed at least a six-nucleotide match to both a V gene segment and a J gene segment. Rearrangements were called productive when the CDR3 lacked stop codons and stayed in frame with V and J; all others were non-productive. Following IMGT convention, CDR3 was defined as the stretch from the second conserved V-encoded cysteine to the conserved J-encoded phenylalanine. Sequences without an unambiguous match to a single V gene segment were excluded from the earlier analysis of 450 to 750 of the donors. An earlier analysis of almost 600 of the donors classified V segments as functional when productive rearrangements were above 56.7% and as segregating when the standard deviation between donors was above 5%. A statistical classification framework was built for diagnosing cytomegalovirus status from the catalog of TCR beta chain sequences. In a later analysis, V and J genes were assigned by comparing TCR nucleotide sequences against IMGT/GENE-DB human TR gene sequences. A later analysis assigned CDR3 sequences and most-parsimonious VDJ recombination scenarios with the TCRdist pipeline. A later analysis defined each TCR beta chain by its CDR3 amino acid sequence plus V-gene family, and excluded reads lacking a unique V-gene family. As a way to deal with suspected cross-contamination and a sequencing artifact, a later analysis dropped more than 500 nucleotide sequences that were highly shared and had low generation probability. In a later analysis, a clonal expansion index for each public chain was calculated from normalized within-repertoire ranks of inferred template counts. In a later analysis, generation probabilities were computed with a VDJ recombination model fitted to out-of-frame rearrangements, and the resulting probabilities were checked against IGoR. In a later analysis, TCR-TCR, TCR-HLA and TCR-CMV co-occurrence was scored with hypergeometric tests, and a repertoire-size bias correction was applied to TCR pairs. A later analysis estimated false discovery rates by permuting HLA or CMV assignments 20 times. In a later analysis, co-occurring TCRs were grouped using DBSCAN, with TCRdist sequence similarity added in when clustering inside HLA-allele-positive subsets. Repertoires with fewer than 30,000 or more than 120,000 public chains were left out of co-occurrence clustering, as were several repertoires with anomalous nucleotide sharing. Imported from immuneACCESS, the table was reduced by TCRdb to in-frame sequences with V and J called. These copies leave out some clones; in studies compared against another copy, an unresolved V gene accounts for under half, and the cause of the remainder is not known. V and J calls and clone size are those listed in that table; D and trimming were worked out from the DNA. In all, the sample holds about 130,000 clones, and 70% to 80% of those were seen once. The ten biggest clones cover around 2.7% of the sample.

The source material was PBMCs. The source of this sequence is a woman aged 55-69 years in good health and CMV-seropositive. The rearrangement joined TRBV5-6 to TRBJ2-7; 9 bases in between match TRBD1. The bases read TGTGCCAGCAGCTTGGGTACAGGGGGCGCGAGGGAGCAGTACTTC. It translates to CASSLGTGGAREQYF.